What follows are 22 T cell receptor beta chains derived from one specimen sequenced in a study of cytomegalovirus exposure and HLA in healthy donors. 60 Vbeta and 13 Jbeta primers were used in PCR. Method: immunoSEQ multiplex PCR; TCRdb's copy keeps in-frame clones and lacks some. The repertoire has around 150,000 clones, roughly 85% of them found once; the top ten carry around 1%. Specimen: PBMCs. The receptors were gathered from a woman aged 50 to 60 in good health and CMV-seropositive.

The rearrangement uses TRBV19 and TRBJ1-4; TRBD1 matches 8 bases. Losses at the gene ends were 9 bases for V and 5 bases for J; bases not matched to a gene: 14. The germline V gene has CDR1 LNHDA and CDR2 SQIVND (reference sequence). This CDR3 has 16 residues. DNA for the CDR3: TGTGCCAGGTCGACAGGGGAAACGTCGAGGAATGAAAAACTGTTTTTT. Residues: CARSTGETSRNEKLFF.

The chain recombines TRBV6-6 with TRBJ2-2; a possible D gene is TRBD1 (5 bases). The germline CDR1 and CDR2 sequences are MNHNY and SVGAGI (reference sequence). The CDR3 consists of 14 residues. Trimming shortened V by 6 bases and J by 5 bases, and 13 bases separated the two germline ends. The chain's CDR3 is CASRPGAGTGELFF. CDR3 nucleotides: TGTGCCAGCAGGCCCGGTGCAGGGACCGGGGAGCTGTTTTTT.

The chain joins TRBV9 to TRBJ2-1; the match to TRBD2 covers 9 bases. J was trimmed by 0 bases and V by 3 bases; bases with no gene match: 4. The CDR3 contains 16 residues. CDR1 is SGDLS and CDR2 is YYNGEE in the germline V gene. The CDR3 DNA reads TGTGCCAGCAGCGGGTTAGCGGGGGTCTCCTACAATGAGCAGTTCTTC. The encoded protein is CASSGLAGVSYNEQFF.

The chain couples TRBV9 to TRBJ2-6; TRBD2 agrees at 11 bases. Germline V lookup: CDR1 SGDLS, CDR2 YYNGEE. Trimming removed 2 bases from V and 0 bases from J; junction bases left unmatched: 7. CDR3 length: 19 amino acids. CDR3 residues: CASSVRLAGRHSGANVLTF. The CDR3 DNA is TGTGCCAGCAGCGTCCGACTAGCGGGAAGACACTCTGGGGCCAACGTCCTGACTTTC.

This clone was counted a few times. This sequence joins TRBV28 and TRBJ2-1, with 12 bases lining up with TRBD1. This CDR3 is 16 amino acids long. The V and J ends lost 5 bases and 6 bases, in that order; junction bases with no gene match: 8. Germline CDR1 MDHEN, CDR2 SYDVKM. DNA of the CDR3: TGTGCCAGCAGTCTCCCCGGGACAGGGGGCCTCAATGAGCAGTTCTTC. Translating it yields CASSLPGTGGLNEQFF.

The CDR3 loop reads CASNSYRGNGYTF. DNA for the CDR3: TGTGCCAGCAACTCATACCGGGGGAATGGCTACACCTTC. The chain employs TRBV2 and TRBJ1-2; D may be TRBD1 (5 bases). Germline CDR1 and CDR2: SNHLY and FYNNEI. There are 13 residues in the CDR3. The germline V and J ends were trimmed by 7 bases and 6 bases, with 15 bases remaining between them.

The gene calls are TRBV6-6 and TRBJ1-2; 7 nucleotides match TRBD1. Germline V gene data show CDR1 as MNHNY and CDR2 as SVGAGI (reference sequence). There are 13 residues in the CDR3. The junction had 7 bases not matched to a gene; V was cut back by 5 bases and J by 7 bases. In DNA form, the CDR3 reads TGTGCCAGCAGTCGGGGACAGTCAAGTGGCTACACCTTC. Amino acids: CASSRGQSSGYTF.

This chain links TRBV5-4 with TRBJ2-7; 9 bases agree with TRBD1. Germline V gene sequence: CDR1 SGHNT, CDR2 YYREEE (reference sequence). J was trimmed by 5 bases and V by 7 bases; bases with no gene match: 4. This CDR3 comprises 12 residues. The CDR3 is CASGQGQNEQYF. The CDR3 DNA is TGTGCCAGCGGACAGGGGCAGAACGAGCAGTACTTC.

CDR3 residues: CASSSADRGGYEQFF. The CDR3 DNA follows: TGTGCCAGCAGCTCCGCGGACAGGGGGGGCTATGAGCAGTTCTTC. The chain links TRBV5-4 to TRBJ2-1; 10 nucleotides line up with TRBD1. V gave up 3 bases and J gave up 8 bases; unmatched junction bases: 8. The CDR3 totals 15 residues. The germline V gene has CDR1 SGHNT and CDR2 YYREEE (reference sequence).

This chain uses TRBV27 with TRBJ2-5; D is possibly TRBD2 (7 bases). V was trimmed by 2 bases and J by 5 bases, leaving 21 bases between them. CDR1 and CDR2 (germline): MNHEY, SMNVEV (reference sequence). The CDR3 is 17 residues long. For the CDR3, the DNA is TGTGCCAGCAGTTTAAATGCTGGCGGGGGTGGACAGGAGACCCAGTACTTC. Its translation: CASSLNAGGGGQETQYF.

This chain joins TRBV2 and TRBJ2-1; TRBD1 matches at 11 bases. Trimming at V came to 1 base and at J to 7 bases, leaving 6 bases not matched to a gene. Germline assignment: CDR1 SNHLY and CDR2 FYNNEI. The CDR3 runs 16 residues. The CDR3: CASSEVLGTGGNEQFF. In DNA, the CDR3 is TGTGCCAGCAGTGAAGTTTTGGGGACAGGGGGGAATGAGCAGTTCTTC.

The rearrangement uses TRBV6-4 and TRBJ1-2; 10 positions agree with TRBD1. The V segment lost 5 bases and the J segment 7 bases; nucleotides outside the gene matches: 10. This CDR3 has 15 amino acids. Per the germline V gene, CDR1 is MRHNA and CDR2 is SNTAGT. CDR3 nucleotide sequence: TGTGCCAGCAGTTTCACCGGGACAGGGGCTAGTGGCTACACCTTC. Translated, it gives CASSFTGTGASGYTF.

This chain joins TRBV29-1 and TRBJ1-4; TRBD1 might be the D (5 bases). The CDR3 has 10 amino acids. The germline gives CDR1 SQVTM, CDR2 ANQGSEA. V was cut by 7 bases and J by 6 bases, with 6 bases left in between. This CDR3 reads CSGGDEKLFF. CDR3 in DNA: TGCAGCGGGGGGGATGAAAAACTGTTTTTT.

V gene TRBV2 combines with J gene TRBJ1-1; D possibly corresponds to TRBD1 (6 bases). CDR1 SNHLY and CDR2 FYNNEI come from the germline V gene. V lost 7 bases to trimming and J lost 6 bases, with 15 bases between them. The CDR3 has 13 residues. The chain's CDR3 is CASNRAGVAEAFF. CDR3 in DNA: TGTGCCAGCAATAGGGCAGGGGTCGCTGAAGCTTTCTTT.

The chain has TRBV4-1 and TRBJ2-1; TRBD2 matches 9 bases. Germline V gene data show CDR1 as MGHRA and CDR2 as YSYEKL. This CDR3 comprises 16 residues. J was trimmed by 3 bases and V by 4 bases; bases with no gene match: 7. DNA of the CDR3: TGCGCCAGCAGCCTATTAGCGGGGGAAATCTACAATGAGCAGTTCTTC. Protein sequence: CASSLLAGEIYNEQFF.

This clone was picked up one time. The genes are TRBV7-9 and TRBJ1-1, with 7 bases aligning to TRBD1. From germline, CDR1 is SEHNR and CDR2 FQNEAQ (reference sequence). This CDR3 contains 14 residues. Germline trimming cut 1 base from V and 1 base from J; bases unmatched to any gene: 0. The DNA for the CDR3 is TGTGCCAGCAGCTTAGGGACAGGGAACACTGAAGCTTTCTTT. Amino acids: CASSLGTGNTEAFF.

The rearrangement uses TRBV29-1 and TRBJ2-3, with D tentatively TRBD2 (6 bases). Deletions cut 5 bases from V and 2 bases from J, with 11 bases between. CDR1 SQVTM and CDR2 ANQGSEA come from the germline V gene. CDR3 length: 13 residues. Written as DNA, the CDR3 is TGCAGCGTTTTTAGCGGTAACACAGATACGCAGTATTTT. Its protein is CSVFSGNTDTQYF.

CDR3 nucleotide sequence: TGCGCCAGCAGCCGGGACAGATACACAGATACGCAGTATTTT. This sequence encodes CASSRDRYTDTQYF. The V gene is TRBV4-1, the J gene TRBJ2-3, with 7 bases matching TRBD1. Germline lookup yields CDR1 MGHRA and CDR2 YSYEKL. Unmatched junction bases numbered 3, after V lost 4 bases and J lost 2 bases. The CDR3 covers 14 residues.

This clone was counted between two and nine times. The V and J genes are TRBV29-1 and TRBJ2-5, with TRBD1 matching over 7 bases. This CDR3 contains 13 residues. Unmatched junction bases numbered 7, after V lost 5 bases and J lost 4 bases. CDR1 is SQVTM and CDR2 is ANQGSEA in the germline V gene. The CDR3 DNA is TGCAGCGTTAACAGGGGCATGGGAGAGACCCAGTACTTC. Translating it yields CSVNRGMGETQYF.

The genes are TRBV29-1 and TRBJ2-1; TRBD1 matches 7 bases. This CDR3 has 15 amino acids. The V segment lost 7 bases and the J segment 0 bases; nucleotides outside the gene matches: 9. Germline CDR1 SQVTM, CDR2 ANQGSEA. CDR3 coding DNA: TGCAGCGCCCACGACAGGGCCGTCTCCTACAATGAGCAGTTCTTC. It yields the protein CSAHDRAVSYNEQFF.

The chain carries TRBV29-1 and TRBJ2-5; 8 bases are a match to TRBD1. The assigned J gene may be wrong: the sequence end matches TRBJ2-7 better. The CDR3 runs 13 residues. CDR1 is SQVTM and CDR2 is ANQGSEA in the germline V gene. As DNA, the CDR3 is TGCAGCGTTGGGGACAGGCGCACCTACGAGCAGTACTTC. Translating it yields CSVGDRRTYEQYF.

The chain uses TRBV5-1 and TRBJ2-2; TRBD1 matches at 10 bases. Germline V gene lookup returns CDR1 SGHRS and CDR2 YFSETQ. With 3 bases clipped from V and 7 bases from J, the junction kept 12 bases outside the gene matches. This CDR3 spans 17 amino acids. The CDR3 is CASSWGSGTGVDGELFF. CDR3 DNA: TGCGCCAGCAGCTGGGGGTCCGGGACAGGGGTGGACGGGGAGCTGTTTTTT.